This T cell receptor (beta chain) is drawn from a study of blood T cells in healthy people across ages (dated by TCRdb to the mid-2010s). Regarding the complete study: In model experiments, roughly one uniquely barcoded TCR beta cDNA molecule per two T cells was captured by template switching. To track age-related changes in TCR beta repertoire diversity, the study relied on deep sequencing normalized with unique cDNA molecular identifiers. Donors were grouped into four age groups: young (average about 15 years), middle-aged (39), aged (62) and long-lived (around 82). To avoid experimental bias, donors of different ages were spread randomly across the sequencing lanes. Two additional independent replicas of 1 million unique cDNA reads from the same blood draw were analyzed for two donors (one aged 18 to 30 and one aged 80 or older).

The full study reports these points: The percentage of naive T cells measured by flow cytometry correlated strongly with observed TCR beta diversity. Conclusive comparison of naive and antigen-experienced compartments was prevented by the profiling of bulk unsorted PBMCs. Donor CMV infection status was unknown, potentially confounding age-related changes in expanded clonotypes. Compared with the aged group, more naive CD4+ T cells, fewer expanded clones and increased TCR diversity were shown by the long-lived group, suggesting age selection. Total diversity estimates from one million sequenced T cells were considered lower bounds and underestimates. Observed TCR beta diversity per million T cells fell roughly linearly with age, and a significant reduction was already apparent by age about 43.

The germline V gene encodes CDR1 MNHEY and CDR2 SVGAGI. Between the V and J ends, shortened by 10 bases and 5 bases respectively, the junction contains 14 bases. Its CDR3 holds 12 amino acids, cysteine through phenylalanine. The CDR3 DNA has 36 bases and is translated from base 1. To prepare the library, 5' RACE was applied. Sequencing relied on an Illumina HiSeq 2500. A second roughly 6 to 12 cycle PCR used a sample-barcoded 5' primer and a J-beta primer mix. A template-switch 5' adaptor carrying 12 random nucleotides introduced a unique molecular identifier onto each TCR beta cDNA molecule. Each sample yielded at least 3 million CDR3-containing paired-end reads. The Mint cDNA synthesis kit, primed by a TRBC-specific oligonucleotide, was used to synthesize first-strand cDNA from all RNA. After uracil-DNA glycosylase treatment, a first 18-cycle PCR used universal primers M1SS and BC2_uni_R on all cDNA. The authors' pipeline ran thus. Normalization of each sample was performed by random selection of 1 million high-quality reads, each carrying a distinct molecular identifier. Reads sharing molecular identifiers were discarded rather than binned into consensus sequences. MiTCR, run with a Q25 quality threshold and the strictest error-elimination algorithm, handled CDR3 identification, clonotype clustering and error correction. A nonparametric unseen species model with Euler transformation was used to estimate a lower bound on total TCR beta diversity. Through fastp at Q25 and MiXCR, TCRdb rebuilt clones from the public reads, retaining in-frame beta chains. Every CDR3 protein is listed once, alongside the most common genes and DNA of its rows. The V and J calls were determined by TCRdb, not by the authors. The sample table shows 850,000 or so distinct CDR3 sequences, and more than 25% are seen once. The ten largest clones capture around a sixth of the sample.

The donors were about 40 Caucasian individuals from Russia, aged roughly 6 to 100 years, who were systemically healthy. Each donor gave ten milliliters of peripheral blood, collected into EDTA-treated Vacutainer tubes. Ficoll-Paque density-gradient centrifugation was used to isolate PBMCs, with at least 7 million per sample. Trizol reagent was used to extract total RNA from the PBMCs, yielding at least 6 micrograms per sample. The percentages of naive CD45RAhigh/CD27high T cells were determined by flow cytometry on a PBMC aliquot from every donor. On this clonotype itself: It lacks a known antigen. Within one base of it there is no much larger clone, and no base qualities were kept.

The rearranged segments are TRBV6-5 and TRBJ2-5, with no confident D gene call. The clonotype comes from an elderly woman in good health. The specimen sequenced was blood. The DNA sequence is as follows: TGTGCCACCCTGGGCAACGGGGAGACCCAGTACTTC. Translated, it gives CATLGNGETQYF.